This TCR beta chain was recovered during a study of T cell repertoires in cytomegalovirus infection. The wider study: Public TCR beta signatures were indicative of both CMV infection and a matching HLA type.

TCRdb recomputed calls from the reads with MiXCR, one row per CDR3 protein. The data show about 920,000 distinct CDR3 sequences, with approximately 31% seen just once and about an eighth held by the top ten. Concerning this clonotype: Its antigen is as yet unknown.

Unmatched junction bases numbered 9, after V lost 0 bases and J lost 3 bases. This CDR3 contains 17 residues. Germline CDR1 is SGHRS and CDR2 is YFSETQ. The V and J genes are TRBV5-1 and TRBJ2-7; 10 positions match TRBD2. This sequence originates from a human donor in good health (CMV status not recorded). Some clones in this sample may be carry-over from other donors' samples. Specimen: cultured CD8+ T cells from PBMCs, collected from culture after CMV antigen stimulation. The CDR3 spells CASSLDIAAGGLYEQYF. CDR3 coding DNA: TGCGCCAGCAGCTTGGACATCGCAGCGGGGGGGCTCTACGAGCAGTACTTC.